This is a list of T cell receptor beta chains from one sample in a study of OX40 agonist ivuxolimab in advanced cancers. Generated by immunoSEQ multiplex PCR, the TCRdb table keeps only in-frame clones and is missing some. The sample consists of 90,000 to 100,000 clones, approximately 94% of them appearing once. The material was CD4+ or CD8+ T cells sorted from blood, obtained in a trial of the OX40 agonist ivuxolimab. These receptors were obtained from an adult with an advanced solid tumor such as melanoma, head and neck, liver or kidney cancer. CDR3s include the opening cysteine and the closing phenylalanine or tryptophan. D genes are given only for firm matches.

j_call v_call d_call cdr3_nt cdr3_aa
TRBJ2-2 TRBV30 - TGTGCCTGGAGCCAAGTCGGTTTGACCGGGGAGCTGTTTTTT CAWSQVGLTGELFF
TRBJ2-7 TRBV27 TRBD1 TGTGCCAGCAGTTCCGAGAACAGGGGGTCGTACGAGCAGTACTTC CASSSENRGSYEQYF
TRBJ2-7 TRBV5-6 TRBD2 TGTGCCAGCAGCGCGTACCGGGAGGTCTACGAGCAGTACTTC CASSAYREVYEQYF
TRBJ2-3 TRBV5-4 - TGTGCCAGCAGCTTAGAACTCACAGATACGCAGTATTTT CASSLELTDTQYF
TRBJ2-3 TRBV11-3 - TGTGCCAGCAGCGAGCGTGATACGCAGTATTTT CASSERDTQYF
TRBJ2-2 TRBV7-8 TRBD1 TGTGCCAGCAGACCACTGACAGGGGCAAGCGGGTCTAACACCGGGGAGCTGTTTTTT CASRPLTGASGSNTGELFF
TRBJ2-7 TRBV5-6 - TGTGCCAGCAGCTTGGTAGGTCCGTCCTCCGAGCAGTACTTC CASSLVGPSSEQYF
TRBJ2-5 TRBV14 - TGTGCCAGCAGCCAAAGAGTGGGAGAAGTAGGAGAGACCCAGTACTTC CASSQRVGEVGETQYF
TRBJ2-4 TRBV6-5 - TGTGCCAGCAGACACGGGGATGCCAAAAACATTCAGTACTTC CASRHGDAKNIQYF
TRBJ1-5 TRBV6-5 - TGTGCCAGCAGTTACTCGAGCCGCGCTCAGCCCCAGCATTTT CASSYSSRAQPQHF